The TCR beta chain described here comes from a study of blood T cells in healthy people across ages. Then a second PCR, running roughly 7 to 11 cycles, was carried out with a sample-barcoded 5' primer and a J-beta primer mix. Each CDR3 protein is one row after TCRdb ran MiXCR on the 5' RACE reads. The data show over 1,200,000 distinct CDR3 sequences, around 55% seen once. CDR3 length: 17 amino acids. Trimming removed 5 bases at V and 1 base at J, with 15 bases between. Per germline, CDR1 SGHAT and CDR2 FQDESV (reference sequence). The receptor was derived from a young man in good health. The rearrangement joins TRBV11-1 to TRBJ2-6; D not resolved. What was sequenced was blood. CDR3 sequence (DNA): TGTGCCAGCAGCCCACCGCTATCCAGTTCTGGGGCCAACGTCCTGACTTTC. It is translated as CASSPPLSSSGANVLTF. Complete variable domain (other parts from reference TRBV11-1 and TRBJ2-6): EAEVAQSPRYKITEKSQAVAFWCDPISGHATLYWYRQILGQGPELLVQFQDESVVDDSQLPKDRFSAERLKGVDSTLKIQPAELGDSAMYLCASSPPLSSSGANVLTFGAGSRLTVL.